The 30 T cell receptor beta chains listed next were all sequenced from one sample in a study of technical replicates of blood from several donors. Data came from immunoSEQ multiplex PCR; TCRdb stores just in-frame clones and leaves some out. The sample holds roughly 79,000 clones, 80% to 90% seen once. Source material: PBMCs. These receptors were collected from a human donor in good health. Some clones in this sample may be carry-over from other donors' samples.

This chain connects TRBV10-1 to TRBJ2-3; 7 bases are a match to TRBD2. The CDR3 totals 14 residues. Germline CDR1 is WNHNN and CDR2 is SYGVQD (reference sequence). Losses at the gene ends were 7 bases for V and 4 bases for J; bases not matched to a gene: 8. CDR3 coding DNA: TGCGCCAGCAATTACGGGAGGTTCGCAGATACGCAGTATTTT. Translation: CASNYGRFADTQYF.

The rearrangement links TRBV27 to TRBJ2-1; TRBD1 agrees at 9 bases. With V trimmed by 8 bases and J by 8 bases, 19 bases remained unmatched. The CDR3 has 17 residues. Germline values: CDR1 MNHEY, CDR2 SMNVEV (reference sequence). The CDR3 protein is CASRIQGANLIIDEQFF. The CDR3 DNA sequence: TGTGCCAGCCGCATACAGGGGGCAAATCTAATAATCGATGAGCAGTTCTTC.

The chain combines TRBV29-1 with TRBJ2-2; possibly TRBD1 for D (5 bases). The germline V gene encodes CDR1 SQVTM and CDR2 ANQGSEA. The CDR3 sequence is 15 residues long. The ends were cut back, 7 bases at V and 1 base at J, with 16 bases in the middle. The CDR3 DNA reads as TGCAGCGCCCAGACAGATTTGGGGAACACCGGGGAGCTGTTTTTT. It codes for CSAQTDLGNTGELFF.

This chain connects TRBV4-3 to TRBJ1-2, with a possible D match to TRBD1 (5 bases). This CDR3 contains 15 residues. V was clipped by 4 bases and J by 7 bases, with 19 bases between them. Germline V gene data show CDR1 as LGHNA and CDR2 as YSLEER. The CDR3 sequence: CASSLTGGGLFGYTF. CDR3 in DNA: TGCGCCAGCAGCCTTACGGGGGGAGGTCTCTTTGGCTACACCTTC.

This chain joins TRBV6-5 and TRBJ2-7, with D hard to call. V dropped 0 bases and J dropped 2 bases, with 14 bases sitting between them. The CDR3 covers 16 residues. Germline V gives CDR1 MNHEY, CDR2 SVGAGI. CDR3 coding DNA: TGTGCCAGCAGTTACTCGTTACAGACGATCCCCTACGAGCAGTACTTC. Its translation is CASSYSLQTIPYEQYF.

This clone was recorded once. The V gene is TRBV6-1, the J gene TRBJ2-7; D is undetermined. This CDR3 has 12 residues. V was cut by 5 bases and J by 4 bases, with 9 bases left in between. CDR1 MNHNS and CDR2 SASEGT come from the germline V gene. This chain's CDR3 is CASSIGTYEQYF. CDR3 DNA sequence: TGTGCCAGCAGTATCGGTACTTACGAGCAGTACTTC.

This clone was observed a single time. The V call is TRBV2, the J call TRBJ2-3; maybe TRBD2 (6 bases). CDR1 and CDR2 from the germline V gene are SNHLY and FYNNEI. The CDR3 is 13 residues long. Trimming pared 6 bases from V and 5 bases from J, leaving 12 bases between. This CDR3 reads CASRQTGVDTQYF. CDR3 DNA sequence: TGTGCCAGCAGACAGACGGGGGTAGATACGCAGTATTTT. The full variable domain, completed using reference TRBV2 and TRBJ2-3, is EPEVTQTPSHQVTQMGQEVILRCVPISNHLYFYWYRQILGQKVEFLVSFYNNEISEKSEIFDDQFSVERPDGSNFTLKIRSTKLEDSAMYFCASRQTGVDTQYFGPGTRLTVL.

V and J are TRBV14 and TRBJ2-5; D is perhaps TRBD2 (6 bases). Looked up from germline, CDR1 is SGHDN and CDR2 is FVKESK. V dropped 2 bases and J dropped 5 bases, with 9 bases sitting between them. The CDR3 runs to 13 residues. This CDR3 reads CASSQWGVETQYF. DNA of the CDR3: TGTGCCAGCAGCCAATGGGGGGTTGAGACCCAGTACTTC. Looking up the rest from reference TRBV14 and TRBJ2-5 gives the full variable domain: EAGVTQFPSHSVIEKGQTVTLRCDPISGHDNLYWYRRVMGKEIKFLLHFVKESKQDESGMPNNRFLAERTGGTYSTLKVQPAELEDSGVYFCASSQWGVETQYFGPGTRLLVL.

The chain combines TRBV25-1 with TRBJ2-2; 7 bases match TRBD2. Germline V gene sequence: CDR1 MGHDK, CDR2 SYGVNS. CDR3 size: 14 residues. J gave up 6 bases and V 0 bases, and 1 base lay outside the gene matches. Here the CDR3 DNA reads TGTGCCAGCAGTGAATATGCGGGGGCCGGGGAGCTGTTTTTT. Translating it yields CASSEYAGAGELFF.

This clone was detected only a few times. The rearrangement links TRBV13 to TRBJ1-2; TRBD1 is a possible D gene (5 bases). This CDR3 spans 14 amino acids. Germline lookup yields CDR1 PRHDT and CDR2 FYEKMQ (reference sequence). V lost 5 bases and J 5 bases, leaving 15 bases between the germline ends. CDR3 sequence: CASSPRGGRYGYTF. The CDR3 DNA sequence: TGTGCCAGCAGCCCGCGGGGGGGACGTTATGGCTACACCTTC. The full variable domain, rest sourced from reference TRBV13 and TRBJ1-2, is AAGVIQSPRHLIKEKRETATLKCYPIPRHDTVYWYQQGPGQDPQFLISFYEKMQSDKGSIPDRFSAQQFSDYHSELNMSSLELGDSALYFCASSPRGGRYGYTFGSGTRLTVV.

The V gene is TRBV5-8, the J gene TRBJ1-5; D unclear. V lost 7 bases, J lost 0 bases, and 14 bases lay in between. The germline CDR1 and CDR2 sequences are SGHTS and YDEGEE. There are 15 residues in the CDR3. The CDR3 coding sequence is TGTGCCAGCTCCCTCGGGATCTATAGCAATCAGCCCCAGCATTTT. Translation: CASSLGIYSNQPQHF.

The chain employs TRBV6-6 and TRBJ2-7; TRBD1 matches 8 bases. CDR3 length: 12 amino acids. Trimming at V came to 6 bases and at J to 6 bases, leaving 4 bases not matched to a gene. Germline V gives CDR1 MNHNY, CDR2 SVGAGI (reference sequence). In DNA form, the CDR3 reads TGTGCCAGCAGCAAGACAGGGGTCGAGCAGTACTTC. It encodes CASSKTGVEQYF.

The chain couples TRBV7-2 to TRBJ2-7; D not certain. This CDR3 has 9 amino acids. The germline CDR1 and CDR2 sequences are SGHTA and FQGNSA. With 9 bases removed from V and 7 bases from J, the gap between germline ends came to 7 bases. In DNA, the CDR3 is TGTGCCAGATCCCGGGAGCAGTACTTC. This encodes CARSREQYF.

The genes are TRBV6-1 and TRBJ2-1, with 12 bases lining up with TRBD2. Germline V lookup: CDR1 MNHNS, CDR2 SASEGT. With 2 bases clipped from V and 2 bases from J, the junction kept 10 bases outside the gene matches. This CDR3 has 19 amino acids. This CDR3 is CASSERPPTSGGPYNEQFF. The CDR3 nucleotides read TGTGCCAGCAGTGAACGCCCGCCCACTAGCGGGGGGCCCTACAATGAGCAGTTCTTC.

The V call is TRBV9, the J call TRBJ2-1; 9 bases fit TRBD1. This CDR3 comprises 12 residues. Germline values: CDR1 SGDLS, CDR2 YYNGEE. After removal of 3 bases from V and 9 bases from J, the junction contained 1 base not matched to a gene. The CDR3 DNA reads TGTGCCAGCAGCGGGGACAGGGCTGAGCAGTTCTTC. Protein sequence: CASSGDRAEQFF.

CDR3 nucleotide sequence: TGTGCCAGCAGCCCTTCGGGGGGCCTAGCGGGAGCCGGCGGGGAGCTGTTTTTT. Residues: CASSPSGGLAGAGGELFF. The V and J genes are TRBV4-2 and TRBJ2-2; 10 bases fit TRBD2. This CDR3 has 18 amino acids. The V gene's germline CDR1 is LGHNA and CDR2 YNFKEQ. J lost 7 bases, V lost 4 bases, and 15 bases had no gene match.

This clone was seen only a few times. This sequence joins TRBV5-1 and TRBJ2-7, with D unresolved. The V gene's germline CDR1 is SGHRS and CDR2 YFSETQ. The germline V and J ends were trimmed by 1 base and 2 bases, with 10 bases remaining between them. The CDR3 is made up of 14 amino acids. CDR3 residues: CASSLSPGPYEQYF. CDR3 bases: TGCGCCAGCAGCTTGTCTCCTGGGCCCTACGAGCAGTACTTC.

The CDR3 nucleotides are TGCGCCAGCAGCCAAGTCTTGATAATTGACAGAACTGGAAACACCATATATTTT. This encodes CASSQVLIIDRTGNTIYF. This rearrangement joins TRBV4-1 to TRBJ1-3, with a weak D call TRBD1 (5 bases). The CDR3 loop spans 18 amino acids. CDR1 is MGHRA and CDR2 is YSYEKL in the germline V gene. V was cut by 1 base and J by 2 bases, with 18 bases left in between.

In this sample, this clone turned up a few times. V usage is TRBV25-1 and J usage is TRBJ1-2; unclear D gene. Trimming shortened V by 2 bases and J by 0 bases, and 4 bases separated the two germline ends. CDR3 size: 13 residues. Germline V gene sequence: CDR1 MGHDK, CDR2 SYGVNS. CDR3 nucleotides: TGTGCCAGCAGTGAACCGGCTAACTATGGCTACACCTTC. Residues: CASSEPANYGYTF.

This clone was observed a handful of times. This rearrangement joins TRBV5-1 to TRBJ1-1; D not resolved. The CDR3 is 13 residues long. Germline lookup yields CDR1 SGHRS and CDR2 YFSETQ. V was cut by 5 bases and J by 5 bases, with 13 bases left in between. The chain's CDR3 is CASSLISETEAFF. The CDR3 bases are TGCGCCAGCAGTTTAATCTCTGAGACTGAAGCTTTCTTT.

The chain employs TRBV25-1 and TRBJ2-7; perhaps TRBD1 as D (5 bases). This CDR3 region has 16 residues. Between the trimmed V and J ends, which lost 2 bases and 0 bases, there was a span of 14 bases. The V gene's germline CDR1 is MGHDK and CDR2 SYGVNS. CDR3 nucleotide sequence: TGTGCCAGCAGTGAACAAGGGGCAGGTAGCTCCTACGAGCAGTACTTC. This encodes CASSEQGAGSSYEQYF.

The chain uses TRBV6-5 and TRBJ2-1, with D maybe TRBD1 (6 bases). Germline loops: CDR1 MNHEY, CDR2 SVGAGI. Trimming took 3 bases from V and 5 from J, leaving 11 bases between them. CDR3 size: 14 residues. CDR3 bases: TGTGCCAGCAGTTATACACAGGGCCACAATGAGCAGTTCTTC. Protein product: CASSYTQGHNEQFF.

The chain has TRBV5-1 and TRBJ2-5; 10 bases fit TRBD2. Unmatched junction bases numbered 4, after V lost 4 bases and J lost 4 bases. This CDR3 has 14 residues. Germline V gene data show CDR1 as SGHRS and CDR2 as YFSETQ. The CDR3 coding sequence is TGCGCCAGCAGCCTTAGGACTAGCGGAGAGACCCAGTACTTC. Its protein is CASSLRTSGETQYF.

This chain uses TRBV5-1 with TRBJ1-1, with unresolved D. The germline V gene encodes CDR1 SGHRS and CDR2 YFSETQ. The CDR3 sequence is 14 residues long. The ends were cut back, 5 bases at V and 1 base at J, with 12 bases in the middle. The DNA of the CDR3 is TGCGCCAGCAGGAATGAGGGTTCGAACACTGAAGCTTTCTTT. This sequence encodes CASRNEGSNTEAFF.

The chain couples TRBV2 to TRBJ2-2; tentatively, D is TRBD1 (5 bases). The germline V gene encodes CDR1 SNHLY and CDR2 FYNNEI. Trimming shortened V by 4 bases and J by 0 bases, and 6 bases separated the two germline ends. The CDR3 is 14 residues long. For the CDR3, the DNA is TGTGCCAGCAGTGCCAGGGCGAACACCGGGGAGCTGTTTTTT. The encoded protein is CASSARANTGELFF.

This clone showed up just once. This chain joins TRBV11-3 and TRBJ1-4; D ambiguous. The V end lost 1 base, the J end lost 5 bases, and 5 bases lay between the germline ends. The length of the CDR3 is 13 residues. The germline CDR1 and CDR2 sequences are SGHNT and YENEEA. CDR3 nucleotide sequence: TGTGCCAGCAGCTTAGGGGCGAATGAAAAACTGTTTTTT. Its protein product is CASSLGANEKLFF.

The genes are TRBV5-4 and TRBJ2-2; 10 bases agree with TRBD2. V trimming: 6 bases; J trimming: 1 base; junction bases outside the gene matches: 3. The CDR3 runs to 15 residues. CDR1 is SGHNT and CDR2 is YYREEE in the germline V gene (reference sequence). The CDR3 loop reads CASNIAGGNTGELFF. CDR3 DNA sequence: TGTGCCAGCAACATAGCGGGGGGGAACACCGGGGAGCTGTTTTTT.

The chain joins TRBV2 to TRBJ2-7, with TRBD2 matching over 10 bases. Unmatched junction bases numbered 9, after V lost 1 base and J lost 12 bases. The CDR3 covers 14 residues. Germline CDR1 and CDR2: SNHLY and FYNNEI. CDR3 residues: CASSEDVASGRMYF. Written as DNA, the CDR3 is TGTGCCAGCAGTGAAGATGTGGCTAGCGGGAGAATGTACTTC.

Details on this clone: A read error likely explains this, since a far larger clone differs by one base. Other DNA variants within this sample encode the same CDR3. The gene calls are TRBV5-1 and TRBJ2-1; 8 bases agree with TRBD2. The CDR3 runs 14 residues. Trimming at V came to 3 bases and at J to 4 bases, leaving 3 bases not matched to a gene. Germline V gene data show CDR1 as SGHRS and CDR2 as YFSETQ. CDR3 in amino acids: CASSSSGGYNEQFF. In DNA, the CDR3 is TGCGCCAGCAGCTCAAGCGGGGGATACAATGAGCAGTTCTTC.

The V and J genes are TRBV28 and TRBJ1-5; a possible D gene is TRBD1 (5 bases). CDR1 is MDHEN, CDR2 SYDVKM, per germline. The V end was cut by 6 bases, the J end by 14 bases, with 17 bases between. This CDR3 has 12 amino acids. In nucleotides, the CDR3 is TGTGCCAGCAGCGTACCCAGGGAGGAAGAGCATTTT. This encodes CASSVPREEEHF.